The T cell receptor beta chain described here comes from a study of blood T cell repertoires in COVID-19. Study-wide context: The cDNA or gDNA used as material had been derived from T cells, B-cell-depleted T cells, or PBMCs.

J gave up 1 base and V 6 bases, and 4 bases lay outside the gene matches. Germline CDR1 reads SNHLY; CDR2 reads FYNNEI. The CDR3 spans 15 residues. Data came from immunoSEQ multiplex PCR; TCRdb stores just in-frame clones and leaves some out. The sample shows approximately 240,000 clones, approximately 85% of them seen only once. The sequence was obtained from a man aged 45-60 years with acute or convalescent COVID-19. Source material: peripheral blood. This rearrangement joins TRBV2 to TRBJ1-5; 9 nucleotides match TRBD1. CDR3 sequence (DNA): TGTGCCAGCAGGTCACAGGGGGCAAGCAATCAGCCCCAGCATTTT. Translated: CASRSQGASNQPQHF.